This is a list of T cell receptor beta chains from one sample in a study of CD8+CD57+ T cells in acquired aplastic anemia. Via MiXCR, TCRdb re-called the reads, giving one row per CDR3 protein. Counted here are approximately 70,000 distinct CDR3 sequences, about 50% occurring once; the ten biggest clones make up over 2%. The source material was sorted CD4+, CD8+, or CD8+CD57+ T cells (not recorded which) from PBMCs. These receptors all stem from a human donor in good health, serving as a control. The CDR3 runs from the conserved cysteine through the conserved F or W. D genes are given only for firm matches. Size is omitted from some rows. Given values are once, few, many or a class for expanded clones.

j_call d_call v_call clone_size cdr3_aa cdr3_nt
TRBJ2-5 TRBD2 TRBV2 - CASSLRLAGGPRETQYF TGTGCCAGCAGTCTACGCCTTGCGGGAGGGCCGCGAGAGACCCAGTACTTC
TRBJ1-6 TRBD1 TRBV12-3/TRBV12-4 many CASSLGGQGASPLHF TGTGCCAGCAGTTTGGGCGGACAGGGGGCTTCACCCCTCCACTTT
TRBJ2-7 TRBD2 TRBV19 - CASSNPSGRIGEQYF TGTGCCAGTAGTAACCCCAGCGGGAGGATTGGCGAGCAGTACTTC
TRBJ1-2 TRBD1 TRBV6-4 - CASSATGGDGYTF TGTGCCAGCAGTGCGACAGGGGGCGATGGCTACACCTTC
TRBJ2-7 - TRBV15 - CATSRGLVGGYEQYF TGTGCCACCAGCAGGGGCCTAGTTGGGGGCTACGAGCAGTACTTC
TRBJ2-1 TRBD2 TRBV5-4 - CASSLARPLAGVHYEQFF TGTGCCAGCAGCTTGGCCCGACCCCTAGCGGGAGTTCATTATGAGCAGTTCTTC
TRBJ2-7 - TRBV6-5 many CASSYRNTRSYEQYF TGTGCCAGCAGTTACCGGAACACGAGGTCCTACGAGCAGTACTTC
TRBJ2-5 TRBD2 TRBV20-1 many CSARGGRRVEETQYF TGCAGTGCTAGGGGCGGGAGGCGGGTTGAGGAGACCCAGTACTTC
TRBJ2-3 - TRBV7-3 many CASSLRHGVGDTQYF TGTGCCAGCAGCTTACGTCATGGGGTAGGGGATACGCAGTATTTT
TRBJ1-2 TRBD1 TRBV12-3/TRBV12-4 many CASSPARTGTMDGYTF TGTGCCAGCAGTCCCGCGAGGACAGGGACCATGGATGGCTACACCTTC
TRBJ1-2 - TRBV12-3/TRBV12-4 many CASRRDIRRGYTF TGTGCCAGCAGAAGGGACATCCGACGCGGCTACACCTTC
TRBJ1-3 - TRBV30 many CAWSADRLPGNTIYF TGTGCCTGGAGTGCGGACCGTTTGCCTGGAAACACCATATATTTT
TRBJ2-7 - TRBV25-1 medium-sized CASRGRYEQYF TGTGCCAGTAGGGGACGCTACGAGCAGTACTTC
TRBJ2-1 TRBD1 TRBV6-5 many CASSYLTGTANNEQFF TGTGCCAGCAGTTACTTAACCGGGACAGCCAACAATGAGCAGTTCTTC
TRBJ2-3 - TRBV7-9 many CASSRNTGSTDTQYF TGTGCCAGCAGCCGAAATACAGGAAGCACAGATACGCAGTATTTT
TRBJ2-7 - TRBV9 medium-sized CASSAGQGASYEQYF TGTGCCAGCAGCGCAGGACAAGGGGCCTCCTACGAGCAGTACTTC
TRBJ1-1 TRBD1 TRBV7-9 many CASSSRTGQLNTEAFF TGTGCCAGCAGCTCCCGGACGGGACAGCTGAACACTGAAGCTTTCTTT
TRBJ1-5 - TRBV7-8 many CASSLRALSNQPQHF TGTGCCAGCAGCCTTAGGGCCCTTAGCAATCAGCCCCAGCATTTT
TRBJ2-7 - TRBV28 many CASSLDGRKNEQYF TGTGCCAGCAGTTTAGACGGGAGAAAGAACGAGCAGTACTTC
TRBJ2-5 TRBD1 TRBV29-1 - CSVPGQILETQYF TGCAGCGTTCCGGGACAGATCTTGGAGACCCAGTACTTC
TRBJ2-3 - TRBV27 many CASSFREGTDTQYF TGTGCCAGCAGTTTTCGAGAGGGCACAGATACGCAGTATTTT
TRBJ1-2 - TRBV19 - CASSPGTQGNGYTF TGTGCCAGTAGTCCCGGTACACAGGGCAATGGCTACACCTTC
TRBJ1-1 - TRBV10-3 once CAISEDTEAFF TGTGCCATCAGTGAAGACACTGAAGCTTTCTTT
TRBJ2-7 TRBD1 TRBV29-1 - CSVKLRDRGFHEQYF TGCAGCGTTAAACTCCGGGACAGGGGGTTCCACGAGCAGTACTTC
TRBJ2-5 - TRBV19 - CASSIGRDGETQYF TGTGCCAGTAGTATAGGTCGGGACGGAGAGACCCAGTACTTC
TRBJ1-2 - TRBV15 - CAASSLGTNYGYTF TGTGCCGCCAGCAGCTTGGGGACGAACTATGGCTACACCTTC
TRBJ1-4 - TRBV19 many CASQRQATNEKLFF TGTGCCAGCCAACGACAGGCAACTAATGAAAAACTGTTTTTT
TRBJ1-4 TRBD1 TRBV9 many CASSVGVGQGGGKLFF TGTGCCAGCAGCGTAGGGGTGGGACAGGGAGGCGGAAAACTGTTTTTT